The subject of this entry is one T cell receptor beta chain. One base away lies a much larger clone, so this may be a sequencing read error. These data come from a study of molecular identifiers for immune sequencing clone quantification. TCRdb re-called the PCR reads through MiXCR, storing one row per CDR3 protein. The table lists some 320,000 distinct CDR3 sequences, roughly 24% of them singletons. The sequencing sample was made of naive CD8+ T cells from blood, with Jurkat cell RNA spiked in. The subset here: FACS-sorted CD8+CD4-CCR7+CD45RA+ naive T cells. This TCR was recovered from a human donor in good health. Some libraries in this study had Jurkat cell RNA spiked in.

The CDR3 DNA sequence: TGTGCCAGCAGCCCGGAGGGGTCTAATGAAAAACTGATTTTT. Protein: CASSPEGSNEKLIF. The chain joins TRBV7-9 to TRBJ1-4, with D maybe TRBD1 (5 bases). Germline V CDR1 and CDR2: SEHNR, FQNEAQ (reference sequence). The CDR3 has 14 residues. Full variable domain (remainder filled in from reference TRBV7-9 and TRBJ1-4): DTGVSQNPRHKITKRGQNVTFRCDPISEHNRLYWYRQTLGQGPEFLTYFQNEAQLEKSRLLSDRFSAERPKGSFSTLEIQRTEQGDSAMYLCASSPEGSNEKLIFGSGTQLSVL.